This paragraph reports one T cell receptor (beta chain). Its antigen remains unidentified. Per-base qualities were not stored, and no clone one base away is much larger. The entry originates in a study of blood T cell repertoires in COVID-19 (dated by TCRdb to 2020 to 2022). For the study in its entirety: The collaborator samples originated in the United States, Italy and Spain and spanned the acute and convalescent phases of COVID-19. The material from the prospective study consisted of cDNA or gDNA derived from T cells, B-cell-depleted T cells, or PBMCs. Sample metadata almost always included a de-identified subject ID, COVID-19 status, age in years and sex. Where available, HLA class I and class II types were obtained from metadata supplied by the sample provider rather than from assay-based typing. Subjects who had been exposed to COVID-19, were actively infected with it, or had recovered from it provided the deeply sampled blood TCRbeta repertoires that made up the dataset. Samples were obtained from the ongoing ImmuneRACE study (first 160 participants) and from about 1,300 subjects provided by 6 global collaborators. A freely available public database, intended as a resource for researchers studying the immune response to SARS-CoV-2, is where the repertoires were released. The full study reports these points: The quantity of clinical and demographic metadata differed by source and by participant and was supplied without curation.

CDR1 and CDR2 are read off the germline V gene as SGHTA and FQGNSA. Deletion took 4 bases off V and 2 bases off J, with a span of 15 bases between the germline ends. From the cysteine through the phenylalanine, the CDR3 covers 16 amino acids. Just CDR3 DNA is preserved here, 48 bases in frame from base 1. TCRbeta CDR3 regions were amplified from genomic DNA by means of the immunoSEQ Assay, a bias-controlled multiplex PCR. The authors processed their data as follows. The number of nucleated cells in each sample was estimated by amplification of reference gene primers within the assay. Sequence reads were collapsed and filtered to measure the absolute abundance of every unique TCRbeta CDR3 rearrangement. Productive Simpson clonality was computed per sample as the square root of Simpson's diversity index over productive rearrangements. Imported from immuneACCESS, the table was reduced by TCRdb to in-frame sequences with V and J called. These copies leave out some clones; in studies compared against another copy, an unresolved V gene accounts for under half, and the cause of the remainder is not known. V, J and clone size were drawn from that table, and D and trimming were deduced from the DNA. The sample yields some 530,000 clones; around 85% were counted once. Roughly 3.2% of the sample is in the top ten clones.

Collaborating institutions collected whole blood in K2EDTA tubes following their own protocols. Collaborator samples were shipped for TCRbeta analysis as frozen whole blood, isolated PBMCs, or DNA extracted from either sample type. Source material: peripheral blood. The chain is encoded by TRBV7-2 joined to TRBJ2-1, with TRBD2 tentatively as D gene (6 bases match). This TCR came from a human donor in a cohort sampled during active COVID-19. The CDR3 is CASSYGGVGPYNEQFF. In nucleotide form, the sequence is TGTGCCAGCAGCTACGGAGGGGTAGGTCCCTACAATGAGCAGTTCTTC.